The sequence of this T cell receptor (beta chain) was determined in a study of CD8 T cells in ankylosing spondylitis. This clonotype showed up many times. Germline V gene lookup returns CDR1 MDHEN and CDR2 SYDVKM. V was clipped by 6 bases and J by 4 bases, with 12 bases between them. This CDR3 is 13 amino acids long. MiXCR, applied by TCRdb to the 5' RACE reads, yields one record per CDR3 protein. The sample holds some 130,000 distinct CDR3 sequences; about 6.7% are singletons and the top ten take 12%. Sample: blood, either unsorted or a sorted T cell fraction (not recorded which). V and J are TRBV28 and TRBJ2-5; D not certain. This TCR came from a female donor with ankylosing spondylitis or in good health (not recorded which). In DNA, the CDR3 is TGTGCCAGCAGATCTCATATCCTAGAGACCCAGTACTTC. It specifies CASRSHILETQYF.